These 2 T cell receptor beta chains came from one sample sequenced in a study of CD8+ T cells in alopecia areata. As to treatment: oral pan-JAK inhibitor, 5-10 mg twice daily. It was cDNA, reverse transcribed from extracted RNA, that served as the sequencing template. TCRdb's table, derived via immunoSEQ multiplex PCR, lists solely in-frame clones and lacks some. The sample contains 150,000 to 200,000 clones, nearly 60% of which appear only once. The specimen comprised CD4+ T cells sorted from blood, sampled at week 24, from a patient treated with tofacitinib. The receptors were sampled from a human donor with alopecia areata.

The V gene is TRBV30, the J gene TRBJ1-5; D gene unclear. From germline, CDR1 is GTSNPN and CDR2 SVGIG (reference sequence). The V gene lost 0 bases and the J gene lost 5 bases, with 11 bases spanning the gap. This CDR3 comprises 14 residues. DNA of the CDR3: TGTGCCTGGAGTGTACTGTTAGAGGATCAGCCCCAGCATTTT. Its protein product is CAWSVLLEDQPQHF.

This clone was counted between two and nine times. The CDR3 loop reads CASIRSPGTSVNEQFF. CDR3 nucleotides: TGTGCCAGCATAAGGAGCCCCGGGACTAGCGTCAATGAGCAGTTCTTC. V gene TRBV28 combines with J gene TRBJ2-1, with 10 nucleotides matching TRBD2. The V gene end was trimmed by 7 bases and the J gene end by 6 bases; junction bases not matched to a gene: 12. The CDR3 consists of 16 residues. Germline V gives CDR1 MDHEN, CDR2 SYDVKM.